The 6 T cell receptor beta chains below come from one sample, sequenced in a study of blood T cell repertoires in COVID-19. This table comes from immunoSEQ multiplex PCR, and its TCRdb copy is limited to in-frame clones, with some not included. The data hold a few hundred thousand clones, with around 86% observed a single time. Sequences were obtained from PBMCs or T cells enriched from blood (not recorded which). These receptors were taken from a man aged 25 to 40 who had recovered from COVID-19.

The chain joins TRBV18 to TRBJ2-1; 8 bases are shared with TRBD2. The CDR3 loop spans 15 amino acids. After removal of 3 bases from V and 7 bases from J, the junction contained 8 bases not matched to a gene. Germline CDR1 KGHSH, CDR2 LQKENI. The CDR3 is CASSPPGGAANEQFF. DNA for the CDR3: TGTGCCAGCTCACCTCCCGGGGGGGCGGCGAATGAGCAGTTCTTC.

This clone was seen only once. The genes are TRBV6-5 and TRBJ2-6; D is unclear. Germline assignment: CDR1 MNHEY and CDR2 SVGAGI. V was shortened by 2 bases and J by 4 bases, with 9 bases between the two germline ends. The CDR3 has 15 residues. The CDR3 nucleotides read TGTGCCAGCAGTTACGAGGCAGCCGGGGCCAACGTCCTGACTTTC. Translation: CASSYEAAGANVLTF.

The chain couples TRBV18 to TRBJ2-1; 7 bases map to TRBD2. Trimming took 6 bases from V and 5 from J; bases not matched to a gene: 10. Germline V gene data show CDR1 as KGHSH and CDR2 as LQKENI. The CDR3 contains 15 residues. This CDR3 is CASSYLAEINNEQFF. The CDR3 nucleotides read TGTGCCAGCTCTTACCTAGCGGAGATAAACAATGAGCAGTTCTTC.

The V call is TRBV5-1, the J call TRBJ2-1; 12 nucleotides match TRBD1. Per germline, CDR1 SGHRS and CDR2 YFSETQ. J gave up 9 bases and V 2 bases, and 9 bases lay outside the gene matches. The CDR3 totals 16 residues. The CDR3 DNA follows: TGCGCCAGCAGCTTACCCGGGACAGGGGGCTCGGGTGAGCAGTTCTTC. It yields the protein CASSLPGTGGSGEQFF.

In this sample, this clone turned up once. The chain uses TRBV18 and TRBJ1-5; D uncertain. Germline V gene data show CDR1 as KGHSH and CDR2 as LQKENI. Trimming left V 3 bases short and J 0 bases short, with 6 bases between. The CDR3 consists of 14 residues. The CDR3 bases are TGTGCCAGCTCACCCTCGCGTAGCAATCAGCCCCAGCATTTT. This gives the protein CASSPSRSNQPQHF.

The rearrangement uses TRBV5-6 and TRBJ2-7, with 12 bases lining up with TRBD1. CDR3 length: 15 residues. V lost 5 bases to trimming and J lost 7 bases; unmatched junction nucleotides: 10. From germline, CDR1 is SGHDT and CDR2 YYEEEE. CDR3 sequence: CASSQSGTGGREQYF. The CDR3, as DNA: TGTGCCAGCAGTCAGTCCGGGACAGGGGGCAGAGAGCAGTACTTC.